This T cell receptor beta chain derives from a study of CD8 T cells in ankylosing spondylitis. Broader study findings: A motif in TCR beta, a set of 8 or 9 highly homologous variants, appeared characteristic of ankylosing spondylitis blood.

This CDR3 is built from 13 residues. The junction had 5 bases not matched to a gene; V was cut back by 6 bases and J by 2 bases. Germline V gene sequence: CDR1 DFQATT, CDR2 SNEGSKA (reference sequence). This clonotype has only a few counts. As yet, its antigen is unknown. TCRdb reprocessed the 5' RACE reads with MiXCR, giving one entry per CDR3 protein. The sample holds hundreds of thousands of distinct CDR3 sequences; about 25% are singletons and the top ten take 0.89%. The specimen was blood, either unsorted or a sorted T cell fraction (not recorded which). V and J are TRBV20-1 and TRBJ1-2; TRBD1 matches at 8 bases. This TCR was sampled from a male donor with ankylosing spondylitis. The DNA of the CDR3 is TGCAGTGCGGAGACAGGGGAGAACTATGGCTACACCTTC. Amino acids: CSAETGENYGYTF.